This T cell receptor beta chain was profiled in a study of identical twins. Whole-study results and caveats: Monozygotic twins shared more out-of-frame TCR alpha than recombination models predicted.

This clonotype has only a few counts. No antigen is known for it. V was trimmed by 6 bases and J by 3 bases, leaving 13 bases between them. CDR1 and CDR2 from the germline V gene are SGHTA and FQGNSA. The CDR3 runs to 14 residues. TCRdb called the 5' RACE reads again in MiXCR, with one record for every CDR3 protein. Counted here are fewer than 500,000 distinct CDR3 sequences, roughly 26% occurring once; the ten biggest clones make up about 2.7%. The same sample was also used in a study of T cells expressing NK-cell markers. This second study notes: Just one sequenced donor of eight was HCMV-seronegative, while seven were seropositive. There remained a lack of clarity about HCMV specificity of expanded NKG2C+ T cell clones.

Sequenced sample: CD4+ T cells sorted from blood. The sequence came from a woman under 30 in good health. This chain uses TRBV7-2 with TRBJ2-3; the D gene is possibly TRBD1 (5 bases). CDR3: CASSPGFSTDTQYF. CDR3 nucleotides: TGTGCCAGCAGTCCAGGGTTTTCGACAGATACGCAGTATTTT.